The sequence of this T cell receptor (beta chain) was determined in a study of T cell clones after liver transplantation. Turning to the study itself: A pre-transplant mixed lymphocyte reaction with TCRbeta sequencing defined graft-donor-reactive clones followed in post-transplant blood. At least one year of complete immunosuppression withdrawal without enzymes over twice normal defined tolerance.

The protocol was immunoSEQ multiplex PCR, while the TCRdb copy is restricted to in-frame clones and leaves out a portion. The table includes roughly 15,000 clones, under 90% detected once. The germline CDR1 and CDR2 sequences are MNHEY and SMNVEV (reference sequence). J lost 4 bases, V lost 5 bases, and 10 bases had no gene match. This CDR3 has 16 amino acids. General study points: Graft donor-reactive T cells may have migrated into the graft rather than being deleted. A larger donor-reactive than third-party decline suggested partial antigen-specific deletion.

Details on this clone: Its antigen is still unknown.

Sequencing used CD8+ T cells from blood, obtained around 4 years after liver transplant. This receptor was taken from a human patient who received a liver transplant. Part of the T cells may come from the graft donor. This rearrangement joins TRBV27 to TRBJ2-1; 8 bases match TRBD1. CDR3: CASSAAQGARYNEQFF. Here the CDR3 DNA reads TGTGCCAGCAGTGCCGCCCAGGGGGCTAGGTACAATGAGCAGTTCTTC.